Each of the 7 T cell receptor beta chains below was sequenced from the same sample in a study of T cell responses to AZD1222 COVID-19 vaccine. TCRdb keeps only in-frame clones here, not all; method: immunoSEQ multiplex PCR. Of roughly 110,000 clones detected, about 87% appear once; the ten largest clones hold roughly 6.7%. Sequences were derived from peripheral blood, sampled 28 days after the second AZD1222 dose. The receptor source for this set is an adult who received the AZD1222 COVID-19 vaccine.

The chain is built from TRBV11-2 and TRBJ1-1; 7 nucleotides agree with TRBD1. The CDR3 is 13 residues long. Germline CDR1 is SGHAT and CDR2 is FQNNGV. The ends lost 9 bases at V and 0 bases at J; junction bases unmatched: 4. The CDR3 loop reads CASGDSMNTEAFF. The CDR3 DNA sequence: TGTGCCAGTGGGGACAGCATGAACACTGAAGCTTTCTTT.

V usage is TRBV7-9 and J usage is TRBJ2-7; perhaps D is TRBD1 or TRBD2 (5 bases each). The germline V gene has CDR1 SEHNR and CDR2 FQNEAQ (reference sequence). Trimming pared 1 base from V and 6 bases from J, leaving 13 bases between. The CDR3 sequence is 14 residues long. The CDR3 sequence: CASSLEGTAREQYF. The CDR3 DNA sequence: TGTGCCAGCAGCTTAGAGGGGACCGCCCGCGAGCAGTACTTC.

This chain connects TRBV7-8 to TRBJ1-1; D is uncertain. Trimming removed 2 bases at V and 4 bases at J, with 17 bases between. Germline lookup yields CDR1 SGHVS and CDR2 FQNEAQ. CDR3 size: 16 residues. Written as DNA, the CDR3 is TGTGCCAGCAGCTTAACGGCTTTGGGCGGGAGCACTGAAGCTTTCTTT. It yields the protein CASSLTALGGSTEAFF.

The chain joins TRBV18 to TRBJ1-4; D gene unclear. V lost 5 bases and J lost 7, with 17 bases in between. CDR3 size: 15 residues. The germline gives CDR1 KGHSH, CDR2 LQKENI. In nucleotides, the CDR3 is TGTGCCAGCTCAGCCTCGTCCGGGTTTATTGAAAAACTGTTTTTT. Amino acids: CASSASSGFIEKLFF. Using reference TRBV18 and TRBJ1-4 for the parts outside the CDR3, the full variable domain is NAGVMQNPRHLVRRRGQEARLRCSPMKGHSHVYWYRQLPEEGLKFMVYLQKENIIDESGMPKERFSAEFPKEGPSILRIQQVVRGDSAAYFCASSASSGFIEKLFFGSGTQLSVL.

This clone was counted a few times. The chain is built from TRBV7-3 and TRBJ2-2; D not certain. The CDR3 runs to 11 residues. Germline CDR1 and CDR2: SGHTA and FQGTGA. V was shortened by 0 bases and J by 7 bases, with 0 bases between the two germline ends. The CDR3 bases are TGTGCCAGCAGCTTAACCGGGGAGCTGTTTTTT. This encodes CASSLTGELFF.

The chain uses TRBV28 and TRBJ2-7; weak D call: TRBD1 (6 bases). The CDR3 length is 12 residues. The germline V and J ends were trimmed by 5 bases and 4 bases, with 9 bases remaining between them. The germline CDR1 and CDR2 sequences are MDHEN and SYDVKM. CDR3 amino acids: CASSQQGYEQYF. Here the CDR3 DNA reads TGTGCCAGCAGTCAGCAGGGGTACGAGCAGTACTTC.

V is TRBV4-3 and J is TRBJ1-1, with D possibly TRBD1 on 6 matching bases. The CDR3 extends over 15 amino acids. In germline, CDR1 is LGHNA, CDR2 YSLEER. Deletions cut 1 base from V and 10 bases from J, with 19 bases between. The chain's CDR3 is CASSQGQGGVRRAFF. CDR3 in DNA: TGCGCCAGCAGCCAAGGGCAAGGGGGAGTTCGTAGAGCTTTCTTT.